This TCR beta chain was documented in a study of memory CD4+ T cells and cytomegalovirus serostatus. TCRdb keeps only in-frame clones here, not all; method: immunoSEQ multiplex PCR. The data contain 60,000 to 70,000 clones, 76% of them singletons. Single viable CD3+CD4+CD8-CD45RO+ cells were sorted as the memory CD4+ T cells. Serum IgG to CMV pp150, pp28, p38 and p52 defined serostatus. The germline V gene encodes CDR1 SGHNT and CDR2 YENEEA. The junction had 3 bases not matched to a gene; V was cut back by 5 bases and J by 0 bases. The CDR3 is 14 amino acids. Overall study results and limits: CMV serostatus prediction reached median AUC approximately 0.96, or 0.89 with US-trained model.

About this clone: Antigen: not known.

V is TRBV11-3 and J is TRBJ2-7; TRBD1 matches at 8 bases. This sequence originates from an adult in good health and CMV-seropositive. The sample consisted of memory CD4+ T cells from blood. The CDR3 DNA reads TGTGCCAGCAGCCAAGACAGGGGCTCCTACGAGCAGTACTTC. Translation: CASSQDRGSYEQYF.